The 7 T cell receptor beta chains in this list originate from one sample, sequenced in a study of cytomegalovirus exposure and HLA in healthy donors. Use of 60 Vbeta and 13 Jbeta primers characterized the PCR. Sequencing used immunoSEQ multiplex PCR; TCRdb keeps in-frame clones, though not all of them. Counted here are around 150,000 clones, about two thirds occurring once; the ten biggest clones make up approximately 3.9%. Sequenced input: PBMCs. The receptors were sampled from a man in his fifties or sixties in good health and CMV-seropositive.

V is TRBV5-1 and J is TRBJ1-2; D not resolved. The CDR3 loop spans 15 amino acids. The V gene's germline CDR1 is SGHRS and CDR2 YFSETQ. Trimming took off 4 bases at V and 0 bases at J, with 13 bases between the two ends. In DNA, the CDR3 is TGCGCCAGCAGCCCCGAGGCAGTAACTAACTATGGCTACACCTTC. Translated, it gives CASSPEAVTNYGYTF.

The rearrangement joins TRBV4-3 to TRBJ1-1; the D is unclear. Germline-derived CDR1 and CDR2 are LGHNA and YSLEER. The CDR3 is made up of 14 amino acids. Trimming removed 0 bases at V and 9 bases at J, with 14 bases between. The CDR3 DNA reads TGCGCCAGCAGCCAAGAAACCGCAGGTACGCAAGCTTTCTTT. It is translated as CASSQETAGTQAFF.

The chain recombines TRBV29-1 with TRBJ1-2, with D uncertain. V shed 3 bases and J shed 4 bases, with 12 bases lying between them. Germline V gives CDR1 SQVTM, CDR2 ANQGSEA. This CDR3 contains 13 residues. Here the CDR3 reads CSVDSEDGYGYTF. The CDR3 bases are TGCAGCGTTGACTCAGAAGATGGCTATGGCTACACCTTC.

This clone came up a few times. This chain links TRBV20-1 with TRBJ2-1, with D perhaps matching TRBD2 (5 bases). Germline CDR1 reads DFQATT; CDR2 reads SNEGSKA (reference sequence). The CDR3 spans 11 residues. V lost 5 bases and J 14 bases, leaving 16 bases between the germline ends. CDR3 amino acids: CSAPTWESEFF. DNA for the CDR3: TGCAGTGCTCCCACGTGGGAGAGCGAGTTCTTC.

The chain recombines TRBV11-2 with TRBJ2-1; a possible D gene is TRBD2 (6 bases). V was clipped by 2 bases and J by 4 bases, with 18 bases between them. This CDR3 spans 17 amino acids. Germline CDR1 is SGHAT and CDR2 is FQNNGV. The CDR3 nucleotides are TGTGCCAGCAGCTTACGGTCCGGGGGTTCCCTATACAATGAGCAGTTCTTC. This codes for CASSLRSGGSLYNEQFF.

This clone has just a few counts. Other DNA sequences in this specimen translate into the identical CDR3. This chain uses TRBV5-1 with TRBJ1-1; D gene ambiguous. This CDR3 region has 14 residues. The ends were cut back, 0 bases at V and 0 bases at J, with 6 bases in the middle. Germline V lookup: CDR1 SGHRS, CDR2 YFSETQ. CDR3 sequence: CASSLGDMNTEAFF. CDR3 nucleotides: TGCGCCAGCAGCTTGGGAGACATGAACACTGAAGCTTTCTTT.

The V call is TRBV6-5, the J call TRBJ1-3; 10 nucleotides agree with TRBD1. The CDR3 covers 15 residues. Germline assignment: CDR1 MNHEY and CDR2 SVGAGI. The trim removed 5 bases at V and 3 bases at J, leaving 4 bases unmatched. As DNA, the CDR3 is TGTGCCAGCAGTCGGACAGGGGGAAATGGAAACACCATATATTTT. It yields the protein CASSRTGGNGNTIYF.